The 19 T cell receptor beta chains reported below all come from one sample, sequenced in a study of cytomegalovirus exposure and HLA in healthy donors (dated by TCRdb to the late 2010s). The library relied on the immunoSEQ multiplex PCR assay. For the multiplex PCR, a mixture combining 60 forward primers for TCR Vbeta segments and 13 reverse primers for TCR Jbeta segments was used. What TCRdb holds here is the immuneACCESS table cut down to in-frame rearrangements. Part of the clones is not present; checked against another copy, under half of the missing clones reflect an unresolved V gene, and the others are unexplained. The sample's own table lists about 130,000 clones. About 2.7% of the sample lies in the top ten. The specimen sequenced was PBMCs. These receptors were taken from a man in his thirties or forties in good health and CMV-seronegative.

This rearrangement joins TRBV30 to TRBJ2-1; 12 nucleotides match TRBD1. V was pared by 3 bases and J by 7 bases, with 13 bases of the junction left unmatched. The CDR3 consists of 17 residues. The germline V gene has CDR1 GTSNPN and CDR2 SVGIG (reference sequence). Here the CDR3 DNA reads TGTGCCTGGAGCCCTAGGCGGGGGACAGGGGGCAAGAATGAGCAGTTCTTC. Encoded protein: CAWSPRRGTGGKNEQFF.

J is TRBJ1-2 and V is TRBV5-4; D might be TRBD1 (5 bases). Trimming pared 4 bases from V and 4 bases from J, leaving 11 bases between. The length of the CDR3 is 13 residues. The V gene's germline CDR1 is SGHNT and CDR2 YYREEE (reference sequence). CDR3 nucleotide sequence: TGTGCCAGCAGCGCGCAGGGACTCTATGGCTACACCTTC. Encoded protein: CASSAQGLYGYTF.

The CDR3 DNA follows: TGTGCCAGCAGTGAATCAGGGTCTGGGGCCAACGTCCTGACTTTC. Amino acid sequence: CASSESGSGANVLTF. This chain connects TRBV2 to TRBJ2-6; possible D gene TRBD1, 5 bases. The germline V gene encodes CDR1 SNHLY and CDR2 FYNNEI. This CDR3 spans 15 amino acids. Trimming took 2 bases from V and 1 from J, leaving 6 bases between them.

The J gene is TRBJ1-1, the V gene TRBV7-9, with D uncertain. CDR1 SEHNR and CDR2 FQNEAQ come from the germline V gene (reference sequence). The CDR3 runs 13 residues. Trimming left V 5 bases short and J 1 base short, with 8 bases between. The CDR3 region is CASSGSGNTEAFF. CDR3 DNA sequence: TGTGCCAGCAGCGGGTCGGGGAACACTGAAGCTTTCTTT. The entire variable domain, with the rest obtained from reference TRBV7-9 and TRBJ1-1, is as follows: DTGVSQNPRHKITKRGQNVTFRCDPISEHNRLYWYRQTLGQGPEFLTYFQNEAQLEKSRLLSDRFSAERPKGSFSTLEIQRTEQGDSAMYLCASSGSGNTEAFFGQGTRLTVV.

CDR3 region: CASSPRTARSGNEQFF. For the CDR3, the DNA is TGTGCCAGCAGCCCCCGGACTGCCCGATCTGGCAATGAGCAGTTCTTC. The rearrangement links TRBV9 to TRBJ2-1; a weak D match, TRBD2 (5 bases). The V and J ends lost 4 bases and 6 bases respectively, with 20 bases between them. This CDR3 has 16 amino acids. From germline, CDR1 is SGDLS and CDR2 YYNGEE.

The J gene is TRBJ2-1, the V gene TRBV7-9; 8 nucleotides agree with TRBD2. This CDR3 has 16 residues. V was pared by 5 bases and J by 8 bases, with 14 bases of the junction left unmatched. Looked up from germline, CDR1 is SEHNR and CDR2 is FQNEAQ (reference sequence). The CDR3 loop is CASSPWAGGSDDEQFF. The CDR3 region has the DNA TGTGCCAGCAGCCCCTGGGCGGGAGGCTCCGACGATGAGCAGTTCTTC.

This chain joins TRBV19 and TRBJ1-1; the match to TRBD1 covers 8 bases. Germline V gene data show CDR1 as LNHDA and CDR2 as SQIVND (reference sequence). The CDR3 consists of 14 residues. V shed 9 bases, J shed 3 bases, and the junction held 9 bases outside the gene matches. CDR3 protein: CASRSTGDYTEAFF. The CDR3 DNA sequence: TGTGCCAGCCGATCGACAGGGGACTACACTGAAGCTTTCTTT.

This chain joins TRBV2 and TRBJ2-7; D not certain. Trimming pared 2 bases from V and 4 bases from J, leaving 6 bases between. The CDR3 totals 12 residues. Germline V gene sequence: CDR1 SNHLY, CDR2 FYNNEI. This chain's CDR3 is CASSEQAYEQYF. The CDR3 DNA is TGTGCCAGCAGTGAACAGGCTTACGAGCAGTACTTC.

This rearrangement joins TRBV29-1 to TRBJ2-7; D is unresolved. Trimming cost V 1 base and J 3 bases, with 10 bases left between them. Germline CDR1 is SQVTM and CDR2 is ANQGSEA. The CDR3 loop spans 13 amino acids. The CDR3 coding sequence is TGCAGCGTTGAAGGGGCCATGGACTACGAGCAGTACTTC. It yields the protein CSVEGAMDYEQYF.

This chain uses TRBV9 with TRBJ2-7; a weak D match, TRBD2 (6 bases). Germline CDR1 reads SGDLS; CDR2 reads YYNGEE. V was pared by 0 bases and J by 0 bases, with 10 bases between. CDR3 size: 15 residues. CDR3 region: CASSVGRESSYEQYF. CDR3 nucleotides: TGTGCCAGCAGCGTAGGGCGGGAAAGCTCCTACGAGCAGTACTTC.

The CDR3 protein is CASSMFRGLGTGELFF. For the CDR3, the DNA is TGTGCCAGCAGCATGTTCAGGGGGCTGGGGACCGGGGAGCTGTTTTTT. V usage is TRBV5-6 and J usage is TRBJ2-2; 8 bases line up with TRBD1. The CDR3 extends over 16 amino acids. The V and J ends lost 4 bases and 5 bases, in that order; junction bases with no gene match: 10. The germline V gene encodes CDR1 SGHDT and CDR2 YYEEEE.

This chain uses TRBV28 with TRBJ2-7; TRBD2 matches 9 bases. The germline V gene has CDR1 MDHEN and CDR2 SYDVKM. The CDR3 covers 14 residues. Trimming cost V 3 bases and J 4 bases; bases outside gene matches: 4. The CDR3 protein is CASSLTSGPYEQYF. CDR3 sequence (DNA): TGTGCCAGCAGTTTGACTAGCGGACCGTACGAGCAGTACTTC. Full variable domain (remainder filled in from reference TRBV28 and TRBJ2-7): DVKVTQSSRYLVKRTGEKVFLECVQDMDHENMFWYRQDPGLGLRLIYFSYDVKMKEKGDIPEGYSVSREKKERFSLILESASTNQTSMYLCASSLTSGPYEQYFGPGTRLTVT.

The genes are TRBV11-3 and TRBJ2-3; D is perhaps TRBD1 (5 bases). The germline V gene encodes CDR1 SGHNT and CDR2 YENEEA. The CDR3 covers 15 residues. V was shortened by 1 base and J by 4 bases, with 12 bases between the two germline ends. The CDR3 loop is CASSLGQGAPDTQYF. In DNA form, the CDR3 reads TGTGCCAGCAGCTTAGGCCAAGGGGCCCCAGATACGCAGTATTTT.

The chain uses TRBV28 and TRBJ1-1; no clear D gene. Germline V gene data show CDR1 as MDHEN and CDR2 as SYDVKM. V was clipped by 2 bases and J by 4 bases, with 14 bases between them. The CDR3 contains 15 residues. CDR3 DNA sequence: TGTGCCAGCAGTTTAGAGGCTGGCCTCGTCACTGAAGCTTTCTTT. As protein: CASSLEAGLVTEAFF.

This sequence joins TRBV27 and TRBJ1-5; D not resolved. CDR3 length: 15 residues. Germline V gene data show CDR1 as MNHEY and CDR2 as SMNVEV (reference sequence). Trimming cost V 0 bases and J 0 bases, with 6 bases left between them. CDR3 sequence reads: CASSLSTYSNQPQHF. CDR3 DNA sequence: TGTGCCAGCAGTTTATCCACTTATAGCAATCAGCCCCAGCATTTT.

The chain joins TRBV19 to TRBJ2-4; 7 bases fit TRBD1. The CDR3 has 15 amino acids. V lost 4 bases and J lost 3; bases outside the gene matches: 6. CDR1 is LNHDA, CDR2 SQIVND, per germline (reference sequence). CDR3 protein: CASSNRGEGKNIQYF. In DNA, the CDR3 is TGTGCCAGTAGTAACAGGGGTGAAGGCAAAAACATTCAGTACTTC.

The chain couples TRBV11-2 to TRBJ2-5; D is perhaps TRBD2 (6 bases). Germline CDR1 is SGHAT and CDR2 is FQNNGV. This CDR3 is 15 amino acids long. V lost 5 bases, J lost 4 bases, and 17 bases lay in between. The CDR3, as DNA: TGTGCCAGCAGCCCCCGACTAGGATCTGGAGAGACCCAGTACTTC. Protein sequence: CASSPRLGSGETQYF.

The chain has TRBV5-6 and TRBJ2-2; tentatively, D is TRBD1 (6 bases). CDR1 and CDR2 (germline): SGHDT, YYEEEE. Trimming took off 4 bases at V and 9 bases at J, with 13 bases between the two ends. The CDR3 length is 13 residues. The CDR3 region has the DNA TGTGCCAGCAGCCTCTCGACAGGAAGGGAGCTGTTTTTT. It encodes CASSLSTGRELFF.

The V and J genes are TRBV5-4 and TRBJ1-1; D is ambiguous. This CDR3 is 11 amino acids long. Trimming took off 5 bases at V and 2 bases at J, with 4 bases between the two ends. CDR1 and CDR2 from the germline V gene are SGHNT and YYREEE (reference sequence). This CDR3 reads CASSSNTEAFF. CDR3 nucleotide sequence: TGTGCCAGCAGTTCTAACACTGAAGCTTTCTTT. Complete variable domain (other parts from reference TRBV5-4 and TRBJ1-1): ETGVTQSPTHLIKTRGQQVTLRCSSQSGHNTVSWYQQALGQGPQFIFQYYREEENGRGNFPPRFSGLQFPNYSSELNVNALELDDSALYLCASSSNTEAFFGQGTRLTVV.